This TCR beta chain was sequenced during a study of early T cells in non-severe SARS-CoV-2 infection. As for the study in general: Sequenced bulk RNA came from whole blood that was unsorted, and chains were unpaired. General study points: Anti-spike CD8 specificities were favored by VDJdb matching, whose results missed private and CD4 specificities.

This clonotype has more than one count but fewer than ten. The antigen remains undetermined. V lost 3 bases and J lost 4, with 6 bases in between. The CDR3 is 12 amino acids. Germline CDR1 LGHDT, CDR2 YNNKEL (reference sequence). TCRdb re-derived calls from the 5' RACE reads in MiXCR, one entry per CDR3 protein. Among just under 65,000 distinct CDR3 sequences listed, almost 9% were seen once. This sample comprised whole blood, obtained at baseline. The chain carries TRBV3-1 and TRBJ2-5; no reliable D call. This clonotype originated in an adult who was a healthcare worker with PCR-confirmed SARS-CoV-2 infection or an uninfected control (not recorded which). The CDR3 here is CASSHSAETQYF. The CDR3 DNA sequence: TGTGCCAGCAGCCATTCCGCAGAGACCCAGTACTTC.